This TCR beta chain was captured in a study of CD8+ T cells in alopecia areata. General study results and limits: Affected lesional scalp, above all in alopecia totalis/universalis, was more clonal than normal scalp.

This CDR3 contains 15 residues. V was shortened by 5 bases and J by 4 bases, with 14 bases between the two germline ends. Germline V CDR1 and CDR2: MGHRA, YSYEKL. Treatment meaning: oral pan-JAK inhibitor, 5-10 mg twice daily. Researchers gathered lesional scalp punch biopsies and peripheral blood from patients with alopecia areata. Investigators sorted PBMCs to obtain both CD4+ and CD8+ T cells. Reverse transcription of extracted RNA yielded cDNA, which provided the sequencing template. Clones were sequenced by immunoSEQ multiplex PCR, and TCRdb holds only the in-frame ones, with some missing. This table holds 170,000 or so clones, about three fifths found once. This clone was found a few times. Its antigen remains unidentified.

The V and J genes are TRBV4-1 and TRBJ2-2, with D possibly TRBD2 on 7 matching bases. The source of this sequence is a human donor with alopecia areata. This specimen consisted of CD8+ T cells sorted from blood, obtained at week 24, from a patient treated with tofacitinib. CDR3 coding DNA: TGCGCCAGCAGCTTCGGGGGGCCAACCACCGGGGAGCTGTTTTTT. Protein: CASSFGGPTTGELFF.